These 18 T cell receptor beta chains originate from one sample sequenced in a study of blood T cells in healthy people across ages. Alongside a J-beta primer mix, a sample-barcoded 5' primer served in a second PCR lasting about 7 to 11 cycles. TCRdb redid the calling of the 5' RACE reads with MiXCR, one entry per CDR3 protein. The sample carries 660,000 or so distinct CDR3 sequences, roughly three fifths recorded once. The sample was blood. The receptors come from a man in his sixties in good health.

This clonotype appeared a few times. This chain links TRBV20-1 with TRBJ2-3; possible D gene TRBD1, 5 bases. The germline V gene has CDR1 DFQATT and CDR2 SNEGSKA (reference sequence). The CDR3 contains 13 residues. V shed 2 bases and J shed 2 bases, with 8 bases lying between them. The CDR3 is CSARPGYTDTQYF. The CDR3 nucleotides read TGCAGTGCTAGACCAGGGTACACAGATACGCAGTATTTT.

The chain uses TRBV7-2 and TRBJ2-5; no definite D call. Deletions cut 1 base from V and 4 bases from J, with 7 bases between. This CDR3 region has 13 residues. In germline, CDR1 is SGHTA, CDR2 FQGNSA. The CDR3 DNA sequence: TGTGCCAGCAGCTTAGTCAATATAGAGACCCAGTACTTC. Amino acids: CASSLVNIETQYF.

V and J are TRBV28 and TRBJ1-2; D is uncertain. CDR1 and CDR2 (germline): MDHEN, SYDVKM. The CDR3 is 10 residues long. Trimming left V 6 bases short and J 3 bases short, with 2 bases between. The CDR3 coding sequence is TGTGCCAGCAGCCACTATGGCTACACCTTC. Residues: CASSHYGYTF.

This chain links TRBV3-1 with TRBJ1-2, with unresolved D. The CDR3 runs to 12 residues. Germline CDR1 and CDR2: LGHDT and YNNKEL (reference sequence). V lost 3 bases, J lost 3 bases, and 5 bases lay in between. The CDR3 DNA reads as TGTGCCAGCAGCCAGTTCCACTATGGCTACACCTTC. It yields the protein CASSQFHYGYTF.

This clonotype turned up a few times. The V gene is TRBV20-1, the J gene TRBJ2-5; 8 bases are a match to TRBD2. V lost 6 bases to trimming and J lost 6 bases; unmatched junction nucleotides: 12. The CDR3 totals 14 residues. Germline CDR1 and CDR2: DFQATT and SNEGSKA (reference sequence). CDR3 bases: TGCAGTGCCGAGCCGACTAGCGTTGAGCAGACCCAGTACTTC. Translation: CSAEPTSVEQTQYF.

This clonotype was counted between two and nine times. The chain's CDR3 is CASSLDGGGANVLTF. CDR3 coding DNA: TGTGCCAGCAGCTTAGATGGGGGTGGGGCCAACGTCCTGACTTTC. The rearrangement uses TRBV11-2 and TRBJ2-6; D assignment may be TRBD1 or TRBD2 (5 bases each). The germline V and J ends were trimmed by 0 bases and 3 bases, with 6 bases remaining between them. Germline CDR1 SGHAT, CDR2 FQNNGV. The CDR3 runs to 15 residues. Variable domain in full (rest from reference TRBV11-2 and TRBJ2-6): EAGVAQSPRYKIIEKRQSVAFWCNPISGHATLYWYQQILGQGPKLLIQFQNNGVVDDSQLPKDRFSAERLKGVDSTLKIQPAKLEDSAVYLCASSLDGGGANVLTFGAGSRLTVL.

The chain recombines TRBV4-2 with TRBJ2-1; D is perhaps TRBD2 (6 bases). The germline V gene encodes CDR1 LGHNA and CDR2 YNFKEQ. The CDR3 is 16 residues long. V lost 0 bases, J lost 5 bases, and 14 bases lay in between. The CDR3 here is CASSQDPGGINNEQFF. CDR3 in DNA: TGTGCCAGCAGCCAAGATCCCGGGGGAATCAACAATGAGCAGTTCTTC.

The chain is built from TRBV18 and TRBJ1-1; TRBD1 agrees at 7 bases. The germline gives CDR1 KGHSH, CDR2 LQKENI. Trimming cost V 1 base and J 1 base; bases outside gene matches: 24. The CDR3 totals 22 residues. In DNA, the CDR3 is TGTGCCAGCTCACCACAGACAGGGACAGCCATTCACGGGACTGGGGAGAACACTGAAGCTTTCTTT. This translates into CASSPQTGTAIHGTGENTEAFF.

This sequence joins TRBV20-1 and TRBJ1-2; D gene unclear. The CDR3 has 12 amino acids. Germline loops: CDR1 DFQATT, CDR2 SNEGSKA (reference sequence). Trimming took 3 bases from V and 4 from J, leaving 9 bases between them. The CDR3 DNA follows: TGCAGTGCTAGGGCGGTGGGCTATGGCTACACCTTC. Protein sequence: CSARAVGYGYTF.

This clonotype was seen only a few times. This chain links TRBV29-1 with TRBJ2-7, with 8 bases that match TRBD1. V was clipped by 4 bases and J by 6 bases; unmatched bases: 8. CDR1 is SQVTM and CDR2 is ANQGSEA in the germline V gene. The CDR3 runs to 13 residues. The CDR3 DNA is TGCAGCGTTGCGGTCGGACAGGGACGCGAGCAGTACTTC. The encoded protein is CSVAVGQGREQYF.

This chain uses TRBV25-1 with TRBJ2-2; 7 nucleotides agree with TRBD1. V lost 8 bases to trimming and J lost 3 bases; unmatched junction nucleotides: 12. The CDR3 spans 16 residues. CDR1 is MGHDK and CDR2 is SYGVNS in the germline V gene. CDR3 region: CASGTGESAYTGELFF. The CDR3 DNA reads TGTGCCAGCGGAACAGGGGAGTCGGCGTACACCGGGGAGCTGTTTTTT.

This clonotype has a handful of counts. In DNA form, the CDR3 reads TGTGCCAGCAGTGCACTAGCGGGGTACAATGAGCAGTTCTTC. It codes for CASSALAGYNEQFF. The J gene is TRBJ2-1, the V gene TRBV2, with 10 nucleotides matching TRBD2. There are 14 residues in the CDR3. V gave up 4 bases and J gave up 4 bases; unmatched junction bases: 1. Per germline, CDR1 SNHLY and CDR2 FYNNEI.

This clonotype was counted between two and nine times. CDR3 in amino acids: CASSLQGASGANVLTF. The CDR3 region has the DNA TGTGCCAGCAGTCTCCAGGGGGCCTCTGGGGCCAACGTCCTGACTTTC. The genes are TRBV6-6 and TRBJ2-6; TRBD1 matches at 8 bases. Germline V lookup: CDR1 MNHNY, CDR2 SVGAGI (reference sequence). The CDR3 loop spans 16 amino acids. Trimming cost V 5 bases and J 0 bases; bases outside gene matches: 3.

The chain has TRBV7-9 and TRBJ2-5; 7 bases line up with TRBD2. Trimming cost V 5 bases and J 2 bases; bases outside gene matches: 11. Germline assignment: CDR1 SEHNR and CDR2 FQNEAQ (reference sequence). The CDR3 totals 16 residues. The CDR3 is CASSNRGLAAQETQYF. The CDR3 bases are TGTGCCAGCAGCAATCGCGGGCTAGCGGCTCAAGAGACCCAGTACTTC.

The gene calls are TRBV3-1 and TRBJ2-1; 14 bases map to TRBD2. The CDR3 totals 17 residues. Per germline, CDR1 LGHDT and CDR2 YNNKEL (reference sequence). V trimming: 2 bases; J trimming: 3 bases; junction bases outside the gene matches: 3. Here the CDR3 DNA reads TGTGCCAGCAGCCAACCGGGACTAGCGGGGGTCTACAATGAGCAGTTCTTC. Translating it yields CASSQPGLAGVYNEQFF.

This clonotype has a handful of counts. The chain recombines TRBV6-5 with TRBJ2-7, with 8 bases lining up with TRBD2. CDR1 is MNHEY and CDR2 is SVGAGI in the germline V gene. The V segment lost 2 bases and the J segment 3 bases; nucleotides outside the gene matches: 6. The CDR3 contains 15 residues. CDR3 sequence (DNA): TGTGCCAGCAGTTACGTTGGCGGGGGGAACTACGAGCAGTACTTC. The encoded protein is CASSYVGGGNYEQYF.

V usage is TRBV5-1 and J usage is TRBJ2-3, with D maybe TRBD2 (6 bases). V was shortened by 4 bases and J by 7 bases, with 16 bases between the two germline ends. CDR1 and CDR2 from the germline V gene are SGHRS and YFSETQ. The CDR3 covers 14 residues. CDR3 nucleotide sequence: TGCGCCAGCAGCCCGGGACTGGGAGTTAATACGCAGTATTTT. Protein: CASSPGLGVNTQYF.

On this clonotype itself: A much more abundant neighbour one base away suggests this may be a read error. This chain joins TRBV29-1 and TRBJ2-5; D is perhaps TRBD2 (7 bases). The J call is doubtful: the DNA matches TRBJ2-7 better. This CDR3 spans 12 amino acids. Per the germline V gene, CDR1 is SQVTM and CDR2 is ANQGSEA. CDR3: CSVRGAKSEQYF. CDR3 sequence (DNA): TGCAGCGTTCGGGGGGCAAAAAGCGAGCAGTACTTC.